A selection of T cell receptor beta chains follows, all from one sample in a study of T-cell reconstitution after alpha-beta-depleted transplantation in children. TCRdb redid the calling of the PCR reads with MiXCR, one entry per CDR3 protein. The sample has 300,000 or so distinct CDR3 sequences; more than 20% are singletons. The input for sequencing was PBMCs, mostly from graft donor cells, taken 180 days after TCRalphabeta/CD19-depleted stem cell transplant. These receptors all stem from a male patient younger than 18 who had a stem cell transplant for acute lymphoblastic leukemia, so the T cells may come from the graft donor. Both conserved end residues are part of each CDR3. A D gene is named only where the DNA matches it firmly. Clone size is shown for a subset of rows, as once, few, many or a class of expanded clone.

V: TRBV7-3
D: .
size: .
J: TRBJ2-3
CDR3: CASSLLSTPSTDTQYF
DNA: TGTGCCAGCAGCTTATTGTCCACTCCTAGCACAGATACGCAGTATTTT

V: TRBV5-1
D: .
size: .
J: TRBJ2-5
CDR3: CASSFGPGEGQETQYF
DNA: TGCGCCAGCAGCTTTGGCCCCGGGGAAGGCCAAGAGACCCAGTACTTC

V: TRBV29-1
D: .
size: .
J: TRBJ2-7
CDR3: CSVDSGEGYEQYF
DNA: TGCAGCGTTGACAGCGGAGAGGGATACGAGCAGTACTTC

V: TRBV12-3/TRBV12-4
D: .
size: few
J: TRBJ1-5
CDR3: CASSFSGAQHF
DNA: TGTGCCAGCAGTTTTTCGGGTGCCCAGCATTTT

V: TRBV7-6
D: TRBD1
size: .
J: TRBJ2-3
CDR3: CASSLVLGQSQYF
DNA: TGTGCCAGCAGCTTAGTTCTGGGACAGTCGCAGTATTTT

V: TRBV6-5
D: .
size: .
J: TRBJ1-5
CDR3: CASSYKESEYQPQHF
DNA: TGTGCCAGCAGTTACAAGGAAAGTGAGTATCAGCCCCAGCATTTT

V: TRBV7-9
D: .
size: .
J: TRBJ2-7
CDR3: CASSLGPRSYEQYF
DNA: TGTGCCAGCAGCTTGGGGCCCCGTTCCTACGAGCAGTACTTC

V: TRBV11-2
D: TRBD2
size: .
J: TRBJ2-5
CDR3: CASSPSGGAGEKTQYF
DNA: TGTGCCAGCAGCCCCTCTGGGGGAGCGGGAGAAAAGACCCAGTACTTC

V: TRBV12-3/TRBV12-4
D: TRBD2
size: .
J: TRBJ2-3
CDR3: CASSSPLAGEFTDTQYF
DNA: TGTGCCAGCAGTTCCCCTCTAGCGGGGGAGTTCACAGATACGCAGTATTTT

V: TRBV5-1
D: .
size: .
J: TRBJ2-1
CDR3: CASSPLSTLHSYNEQFF
DNA: TGCGCCAGCAGCCCCCTGTCGACACTCCACTCCTACAATGAGCAGTTCTTC

V: TRBV12-3/TRBV12-4
D: TRBD2
size: once
J: TRBJ2-7
CDR3: CASSTSGRADEQYF
DNA: TGTGCCAGCAGCACTAGCGGGAGGGCCGACGAGCAGTACTTC

V: TRBV7-9
D: .
size: few
J: TRBJ2-7
CDR3: CASSFRALQGSSYEQYF
DNA: TGTGCCAGCAGCTTCCGTGCCCTACAGGGAAGCTCCTACGAGCAGTACTTC

V: TRBV7-6
D: TRBD2
size: .
J: TRBJ2-2
CDR3: CASGLAGTGELFF
DNA: TGTGCCAGCGGACTAGCGGGAACCGGGGAGCTGTTTTTT

V: TRBV5-1
D: TRBD2
size: .
J: TRBJ2-1
CDR3: CASSLGQREVTKSYNEQFF
DNA: TGCGCCAGCAGCTTGGGTCAGCGGGAGGTAACCAAGTCCTACAATGAGCAGTTCTTC

V: TRBV12-3/TRBV12-4
D: .
size: .
J: TRBJ1-3
CDR3: CASSFASTIYF
DNA: TGTGCCAGCAGTTTCGCAAGCACCATATATTTT

V: TRBV2
D: .
size: .
J: TRBJ2-7
CDR3: CASSEVVTYEQYF
DNA: TGTGCCAGCAGTGAAGTCGTAACCTACGAGCAGTACTTC

V: TRBV6-5
D: TRBD1
size: .
J: TRBJ2-6
CDR3: CASSYHTGEPGANVLTF
DNA: TGTGCCAGCAGTTACCATACAGGGGAGCCTGGGGCCAACGTCCTGACTTTC

V: TRBV3-1
D: .
size: .
J: TRBJ2-5
CDR3: CASSPPWKQETQYF
DNA: TGTGCCAGCAGCCCTCCCTGGAAACAAGAGACCCAGTACTTC

V: TRBV7-2
D: TRBD2
size: few
J: TRBJ2-1
CDR3: CASDRLGTSINEQFF
DNA: TGTGCCAGCGATCGTCTCGGGACTAGCATCAATGAGCAGTTCTTC

V: TRBV3-1
D: .
size: .
J: TRBJ1-1
CDR3: CASSQEAGYFMNTEAFF
DNA: TGTGCCAGCAGCCAAGAGGCGGGATACTTCATGAACACTGAAGCTTTCTTT

V: TRBV7-9
D: TRBD1
size: .
J: TRBJ2-7
CDR3: CASSPTYDRDEQYF
DNA: TGTGCCAGCAGCCCTACATACGACAGGGACGAGCAGTACTTC

V: TRBV7-3
D: TRBD2
size: many
J: TRBJ2-1
CDR3: CASSLGGTRRNNEQFF
DNA: TGTGCCAGCAGCTTAGGGGGGACTAGACGGAACAATGAGCAGTTCTTC

V: TRBV10-2
D: TRBD1
size: .
J: TRBJ2-7
CDR3: CASRDRGWGDDEQYF
DNA: TGCGCCAGCAGAGACAGGGGTTGGGGAGACGACGAGCAGTACTTC

V: TRBV3-1
D: TRBD1
size: .
J: TRBJ2-7
CDR3: CASSQAYRGEQYF
DNA: TGTGCCAGCAGCCAAGCCTACAGGGGCGAGCAGTACTTC

V: TRBV27
D: .
size: .
J: TRBJ1-1
CDR3: CASSWGGGNTEAFF
DNA: TGTGCCAGCAGTTGGGGGGGCGGGAACACTGAAGCTTTCTTT

V: TRBV11-1
D: .
size: .
J: TRBJ1-5
CDR3: CASSPVPDGIWGNQPQHF
DNA: TGTGCCAGCAGCCCCGTTCCGGACGGGATATGGGGCAATCAGCCCCAGCATTTT

V: TRBV5-1
D: .
size: few
J: TRBJ2-4
CDR3: CASSFPTGTITSNIQYF
DNA: TGCGCCAGCAGCTTTCCAACCGGGACAATAACCTCGAACATTCAGTACTTC

V: TRBV20-1
D: TRBD1
size: .
J: TRBJ1-5
CDR3: CSARLTGVSNQPQHF
DNA: TGCAGTGCTAGGCTTACAGGGGTTAGCAATCAGCCCCAGCATTTT

V: TRBV20-1
D: .
size: .
J: TRBJ1-4
CDR3: CSAADSGKGATNEKLFF
DNA: TGCAGTGCCGCCGACTCGGGAAAAGGGGCAACTAATGAAAAACTGTTTTTT

V: TRBV12-3/TRBV12-4
D: TRBD2
size: many
J: TRBJ2-2
CDR3: CASRANSGILSTGELFF
DNA: TGTGCCAGCAGAGCTAATAGCGGGATATTAAGCACCGGGGAGCTGTTTTTT

V: TRBV2
D: TRBD1
size: .
J: TRBJ2-2
CDR3: CASWTGGFTGELFF
DNA: TGTGCCAGCTGGACAGGGGGCTTCACCGGGGAGCTGTTTTTT

V: TRBV9
D: TRBD2
size: .
J: TRBJ2-3
CDR3: CASGGGIGTDTQYF
DNA: TGTGCCAGCGGGGGGGGGATCGGAACAGATACGCAGTATTTT

V: TRBV12-3/TRBV12-4
D: .
size: many
J: TRBJ1-2
CDR3: CASSFARAYNGYTF
DNA: TGTGCCAGCAGTTTCGCGAGAGCTTACAATGGCTACACCTTC

V: TRBV6-2/TRBV6-3
D: .
size: .
J: TRBJ2-7
CDR3: CASSYSRGDFYEQYF
DNA: TGTGCCAGCAGTTACTCAAGAGGAGATTTCTACGAGCAGTACTTC

V: TRBV5-6
D: TRBD1
size: few
J: TRBJ2-3
CDR3: CASSHPGTGFGDTQYF
DNA: TGTGCCAGCAGCCACCCCGGGACAGGGTTTGGAGATACGCAGTATTTT

V: TRBV29-1
D: TRBD1
size: .
J: TRBJ2-2
CDR3: CSVEDEDRGTGELFF
DNA: TGCAGCGTTGAAGATGAGGACAGGGGTACCGGGGAGCTGTTTTTT

V: TRBV20-1
D: .
size: .
J: TRBJ1-3
CDR3: CSAQPPTGRGNTIYF
DNA: TGCAGTGCTCAACCCCCCACAGGGAGGGGAAACACCATATATTTT

V: TRBV3-1
D: TRBD2
size: .
J: TRBJ2-1
CDR3: CASSQDSGLAGESEQFF
DNA: TGTGCCAGCAGCCAAGATAGCGGACTAGCGGGAGAAAGTGAGCAGTTCTTC

V: TRBV5-1
D: .
size: many
J: TRBJ1-1
CDR3: CASSRGQGTEAFF
DNA: TGCGCCAGCAGCCGAGGACAAGGTACTGAAGCTTTCTTT

V: TRBV5-1
D: .
size: .
J: TRBJ2-5
CDR3: CASTGTGGPTQETQYF
DNA: TGCGCCAGCACAGGAACAGGCGGCCCCACACAAGAGACCCAGTACTTC

V: TRBV19
D: .
size: .
J: TRBJ2-1
CDR3: CASSGNEQFF
DNA: TGTGCCAGTAGCGGGAATGAGCAGTTCTTC